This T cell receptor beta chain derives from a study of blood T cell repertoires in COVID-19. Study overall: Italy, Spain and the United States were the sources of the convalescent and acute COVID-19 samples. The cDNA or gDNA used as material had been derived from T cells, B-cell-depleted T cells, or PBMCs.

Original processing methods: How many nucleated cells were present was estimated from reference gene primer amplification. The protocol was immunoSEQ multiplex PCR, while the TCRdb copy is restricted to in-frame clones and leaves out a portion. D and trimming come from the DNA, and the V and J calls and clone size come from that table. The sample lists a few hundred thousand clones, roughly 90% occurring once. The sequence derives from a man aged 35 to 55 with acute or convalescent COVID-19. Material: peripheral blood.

The DNA of the CDR3 is TGTGCCAGCTCACCGGGGGGGAGGGCCTACGAGCAGTACTTC. Protein: CASSPGGRAYEQYF. The chain couples TRBV18 to TRBJ2-7; 7 nucleotides line up with TRBD2. CDR1 and CDR2 from the germline V gene are KGHSH and LQKENI. V lost 3 bases and J lost 2; bases outside the gene matches: 4. This CDR3 contains 14 residues.